These 2 T cell receptor beta chains were all obtained from the same sample, sequenced in a study of T cell repertoires in cytomegalovirus infection. Via MiXCR, TCRdb re-called the reads, giving one row per CDR3 protein. The table lists under 450,000 distinct CDR3 sequences, nearly 35% of them singletons. Their cognate antigens are unknown. The source was cultured PBMCs, collected from culture after CMV antigen stimulation. The origin of the receptors is a human donor in good health (CMV status not recorded). Some clones in this sample may be carry-over from other donors' samples.

This clonotype was observed a handful of times. This chain links TRBV7-2 with TRBJ1-1; maybe TRBD1 (5 bases). The length of the CDR3 is 14 residues. The germline gives CDR1 SGHTA, CDR2 FQGNSA. V was cut by 5 bases and J by 2 bases, with 12 bases left in between. This CDR3 is CASSPRRGNTEAFF. CDR3 sequence (DNA): TGTGCCAGCAGCCCCCGGAGGGGAAACACTGAAGCTTTCTTT.

In its sample, this clonotype was seen many times. The genes are TRBV7-2 and TRBJ1-1, with 11 positions matching TRBD1. CDR1 is SGHTA and CDR2 is FQGNSA in the germline V gene. Trimming cost V 6 bases and J 6 bases; bases outside gene matches: 9. The CDR3 consists of 15 residues. Here the CDR3 DNA reads TGTGCCAGCAGTCCACGGCCGGGACAGGGGGCTGAAGCTTTCTTT. It encodes CASSPRPGQGAEAFF.